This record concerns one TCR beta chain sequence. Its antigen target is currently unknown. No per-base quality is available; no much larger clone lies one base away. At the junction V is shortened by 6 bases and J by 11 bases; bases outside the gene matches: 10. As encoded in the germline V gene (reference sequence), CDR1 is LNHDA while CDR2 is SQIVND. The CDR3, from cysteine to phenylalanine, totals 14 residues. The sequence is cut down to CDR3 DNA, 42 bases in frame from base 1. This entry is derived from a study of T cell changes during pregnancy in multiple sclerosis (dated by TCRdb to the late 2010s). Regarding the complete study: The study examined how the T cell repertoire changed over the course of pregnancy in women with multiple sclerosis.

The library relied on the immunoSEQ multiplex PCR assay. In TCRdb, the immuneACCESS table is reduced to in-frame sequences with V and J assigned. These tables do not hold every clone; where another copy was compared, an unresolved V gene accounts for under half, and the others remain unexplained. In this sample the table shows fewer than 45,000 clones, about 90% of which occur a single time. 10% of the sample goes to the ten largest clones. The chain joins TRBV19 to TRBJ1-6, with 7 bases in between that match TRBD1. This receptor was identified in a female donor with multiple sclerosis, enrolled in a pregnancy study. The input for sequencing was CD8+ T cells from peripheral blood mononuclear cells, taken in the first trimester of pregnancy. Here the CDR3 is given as CASSPTGNSAPLHF. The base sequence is TGTGCCAGTAGCCCGACAGGGAATTCTGCACCCCTCCACTTT.